The following is a T cell receptor beta chain sequence with its context. The target of this receptor is not known. Base qualities are not recorded, but no much larger clone differs from it by a single base. The CDR3 runs 15 residues from the cysteine to the phenylalanine. Only CDR3 DNA is held: 45 bases, read in frame from base 1. The germline V gene (reference sequence) sets CDR1 to LNHNV and CDR2 to YYDKDF. The germline V end is reduced by 1 base and the J end by 8 bases; junction bases left unmatched: 7. This sample was included in a study of blood T cells in healthy people across ages (dated by TCRdb to the mid-2010s). Some background on the complete study: In model experiments, template switching captured about one uniquely barcoded TCR beta cDNA molecule for every two T cells. To avoid experimental bias, donors of different ages were randomly spread across the sequencing lanes. Donors were grouped into four age groups: young (average roughly 17 years), middle-aged (39), aged (about 60) and long-lived (approximately 78). The study measured age-related changes in TCR beta repertoire diversity using deep sequencing normalized with unique cDNA molecular identifiers. Two additional independent replicas of 1 million unique cDNA reads from the same blood draw were analyzed for two donors (one aged 18 to 29 and one aged 80 or older). Here is what the overall study found, with its caveats: Total diversity estimates from one million sequenced T cells were considered lower bounds and underestimates. Compared with the aged group, the long-lived group had more naive CD4+ T cells, fewer expanded clones and increased TCR diversity, suggesting age selection. There was a strong correlation between observed TCR beta diversity and the percentage of naive T cells measured by flow cytometry. Because the CMV infection status of the donors was unknown, age-related changes in expanded clonotypes may potentially have been confounded. As age increased, observed TCR beta diversity per million T cells dropped in a roughly linear way, and a significant reduction was already evident by age 40. Bulk unsorted PBMC profiling prevented conclusive comparison of naive and antigen-experienced compartments.

Libraries were prepared through 5' RACE. The sample was run on an Illumina HiSeq 2500. A second PCR of roughly 7 to 11 cycles was run with a J-beta primer mix and a sample-barcoded 5' primer. Each TCR beta cDNA molecule received a unique molecular identifier from a template-switch 5' adaptor carrying 12 random nucleotides. Each sample yielded at least 2.5 million CDR3-containing paired-end reads. First-strand cDNA was synthesized from all RNA with the Mint cDNA synthesis kit, primed by a TRBC-specific oligonucleotide. Following uracil-DNA glycosylase treatment, a first 18-cycle PCR with universal primers M1SS and BC2_uni_R was performed on all cDNA. The original pipeline was this. For normalization, 1 million high-quality reads, each with a distinct molecular identifier, were randomly selected from each sample. Reads sharing molecular identifiers were discarded rather than binned into consensus sequences. MiTCR, with a Q25 quality threshold and the strictest error-elimination algorithm, was used for CDR3 identification, clonotype clustering and error correction. Lower-bound total TCR beta diversity was estimated with a nonparametric unseen species model using Euler transformation. The public sequencing data were trimmed at Q25 with fastp and processed into clonotypes with MiXCR by TCRdb, which kept only in-frame beta chains. Rows merge per CDR3 protein into single entries with the most common DNA and genes. TCRdb's processing, not the authors', yielded these V and J calls. The sample yields around 970,000 distinct CDR3 sequences; roughly 47% were counted once. The ten biggest clones cover about a fifth of the sample.

The donors were roughly 40 Caucasian individuals from Russia, aged roughly 6 to 100 years, who were systemically healthy. Ten milliliters of peripheral blood were drawn from each donor into EDTA-treated Vacutainer tubes. Ficoll-Paque density-gradient centrifugation was used to isolate PBMCs, with at least 6 million obtained per sample. Trizol reagent was used to extract total RNA from the PBMCs, yielding at least 6 micrograms per sample. Naive CD45RAhigh/CD27high T cell percentages were measured by flow cytometry on a PBMC aliquot from every donor. Sequencing was done on a sample of blood. The chain was built from TRBV15 and TRBJ1-2; a stretch of 10 junction bases matches TRBD1. The receptor comes from an older woman in good health. CDR3 reads: CATSRAIGDRGGYTF. The DNA is as follows: TGTGCCACCAGCAGAGCTATCGGGGACAGGGGCGGCTACACCTTC.